This entry describes one TCR beta chain. Germline V lookup: CDR1 SGHTA, CDR2 FQGNSA. V lost 1 base and J lost 10, with 14 bases in between. The CDR3 covers 14 residues. This record belongs to a study of beta chain features in type 1 diabetes. Sequenced material consisted of expressed TCRB transcripts (all of the isolated RNA was reverse transcribed). Assay: immunoSEQ multiplex PCR; the TCRdb copy retains only in-frame clones and omits some. The repertoire holds a few hundred thousand clones, about 16% seen once, with 0.019% in the top ten. The sample comprised naive CD4+ T cells from blood. V and J are TRBV7-2 and TRBJ2-1, with D possibly TRBD1 on 6 matching bases. This clonotype was obtained from a woman in her late teens or twenties in good health. The CDR3 region is CASSLGFPGVEQFF. In DNA form, the CDR3 reads TGTGCCAGCAGCTTAGGTTTTCCAGGGGTCGAGCAGTTCTTC.